Below, one T cell receptor beta chain is given with its context. Base qualities are missing; no much larger clone stands one base away. Deletion took 4 bases off V and 3 bases off J, with a span of 11 bases between the germline ends. The CDR3 measures 14 amino acids from cysteine to phenylalanine. The kept DNA is CDR3 alone, 42 bases in frame from the first base. CDR1 is given as LGHNA and CDR2 as YSLEER, both from the germline V gene. TCR-alpha and TCR-beta chains were sequenced unpaired, so chain pairing information was not available. TCR libraries were generated with the immunoSEQ multiplex PCR assay, using TCR-beta and/or TCR-alpha/delta assays for each sample. The amplified TCR libraries were sequenced on the Illumina high-throughput platform. The authors' pipeline ran thus. Clustering and dimensionality reduction were performed using pairwise TCRdist distances among GMM-specific receptors from ex vivo sorted or in vitro expanded T cells. Sequence motifs defined by gene usage and CDR3 content were checked for enrichment by comparing tetramer-positive and tetramer-negative populations. Not all clones reach the TCRdb copy of this immuneACCESS table, which keeps in-frame sequences only. Checked studies attribute under half of the gap to unresolved V genes and leave the rest unexplained. D and trimming were read from the DNA, whereas the V and J calls and clone size are those reported in that table. This sample comprises approximately 59,000 clones, around 86% of them detected only once. The ten most abundant clones make up 9.5% to 15% of the sample.

The sample is drawn from a study of T cells in tuberculosis (dated by TCRdb to about 2018). Regarding the study in general: The study combined CD1B tetramers and high-throughput TCR immunosequencing to characterize T cells specific for the mycobacterial lipid antigen glucose monomycolate (GMM). The investigation overall reported the following: T cells binding the CD1B-GMM tetramer with low affinity may have been missed by the stringent sort gate.

After being thawed and rested overnight, PBMC were stained with GMM-loaded CD1B tetramer, a Live/Dead dye and anti-CD3, and were then sorted on a FACS Aria II. C32 glucose monomycolate purified from Rhodococcus equi was loaded onto CD1B tetramers. Before cryopreservation, the PBMC later used for tetramer sorting had been depleted of CD14-expressing monocytes as part of a separate study. From each donor, about 100,000 tetramer-negative cells were sorted and analyzed together with the tetramer-positive cells. Antigen-specific T cells were sorted from a handful of healthy South African adults using GMM-loaded CD1B tetramers.

This chain is built from TRBV4-3 and TRBJ2-3, with TRBD2 perhaps the D gene, on 5 matching bases. Material for sequencing was CD1b-GMM tetramer-negative cells sorted from PBMCs. The sample's cell subset or site label is to be understood as: T cells not binding CD1B-GMM tetramer, sorted from same donor. The clonotype comes from an adult woman with latent tuberculosis. The DNA sequence reads TGCGCCAGCAGCCGAGTACTAGGAACAGATACGCAGTATTTT. Translated, it reads CASSRVLGTDTQYF.